The 4 T cell receptor beta chains below were found in one sample sequenced in a study of blood T cell repertoires in COVID-19. Repertoires were generated with immunoSEQ multiplex PCR, while TCRdb's copy carries only in-frame clones and drops some. Among 45,000 to 70,000 clones, approximately 80% were seen once, and the ten largest hold about an eighth. The sequencing input was peripheral blood. The receptors here all came from a woman of 80 years or more with acute or convalescent COVID-19.

This clone was observed once. The chain is built from TRBV6-1 and TRBJ1-1; 7 bases match TRBD1. Germline V gives CDR1 MNHNS, CDR2 SASEGT. J was trimmed by 6 bases and V by 5 bases; bases with no gene match: 3. The CDR3 sequence is 12 residues long. The CDR3 loop is CASSRQGSEAFF. CDR3 nucleotide sequence: TGTGCCAGCAGTAGACAGGGATCTGAAGCTTTCTTT.

The count of this clone is one. The V gene is TRBV12-3 or TRBV12-4, the J gene TRBJ1-4, with 7 bases aligning to TRBD1. This CDR3 contains 13 residues. J lost 3 bases, V lost 7 bases, and 2 bases had no gene match. For the CDR3, the DNA is TGTGCCAGCACCGACAGGGCTAATGAAAAACTGTTTTTT. Amino acids: CASTDRANEKLFF.

The rearrangement links TRBV18 to TRBJ2-7; maybe TRBD1 (5 bases). The V gene lost 3 bases and the J gene lost 2 bases, with 11 bases spanning the gap. Per the germline V gene, CDR1 is KGHSH and CDR2 is LQKENI. The CDR3 totals 14 residues. The CDR3, as DNA: TGTGCCAGCTCACCCGCGACAGTAACCTACGAGCAGTACTTC. This sequence encodes CASSPATVTYEQYF.

J is TRBJ2-5 and V is TRBV5-1, with TRBD1 identical over 8 bases. Germline-derived CDR1 and CDR2 are SGHRS and YFSETQ. CDR3 length: 17 amino acids. With 7 bases clipped from V and 5 bases from J, the junction kept 19 bases outside the gene matches. The DNA for the CDR3 is TGCGCCAGCTCCCTCTCGGGCGGACAGGGAGCATGGGAGACCCAGTACTTC. This translates into CASSLSGGQGAWETQYF.